The present TCR beta chain was sequenced within a study of identical twins. This clonotype was found a few times. The CDR3 consists of 13 residues. The germline CDR1 and CDR2 sequences are DFQATT and SNEGSKA (reference sequence). J lost 6 bases, V lost 5 bases, and 9 bases had no gene match. All donors comprised healthy Caucasians. MiXCR, run by TCRdb on the 5' RACE reads, gives a single entry per CDR3 protein. The profile shows 500,000 to 600,000 distinct CDR3 sequences, less than 25% of them singletons. These data are also associated with another study on T cells expressing NK-cell markers. As that report states: Dominant NKG2C+ clonotype frequencies of about 1.0-7.0% of CD8+ T cells were measured in a handful of donors.

The sequencing input was CD4+ T cells sorted from blood. V is TRBV20-1 and J is TRBJ2-7; 8 nucleotides match TRBD1. This receptor was obtained from a woman under 30 in good health. The CDR3 sequence: CSAYRTGLIEQYF. As DNA, the CDR3 is TGCAGTGCTTACCGGACAGGGCTAATCGAGCAGTACTTC.